The 17 T cell receptor beta chains listed next were all sequenced from one sample in a study of a mutant IDH1 vaccine in newly diagnosed glioma (dated by TCRdb to the early 2020s). No antigen has been assigned to these receptors. The label giving this sample's time point can be read as: week 23, last vaccination. Each vaccine dose was 300 ug of a 20-mer mutant IDH1 peptide in Montanide, given subcutaneously with topical imiquimod. Receptor amplification or capture employed the immunoSEQ multiplex PCR assay. TCRdb stores this immuneACCESS table with in-frame sequences only. Part of the clones is absent; in the studies checked, under half of the shortfall reflects unresolved V genes, and no reason is known for the rest. The sample data list about 43,000 clones, and roughly 83% of these were observed just once. The ten largest account for 2% to 2.5% of the sample. The sequencing used PBMCs, collected from a glioma patient whose treatment included an IDH1 peptide vaccine. The receptors stem from a woman younger than 35 with glioma. Some clones in this sample may be carry-over from other donors' samples.

The gene calls are TRBV10-1 and TRBJ2-1; TRBD2 matches at 12 bases. Germline V gene sequence: CDR1 WNHNN, CDR2 SYGVQD (reference sequence). V trimming: 9 bases; J trimming: 6 bases; junction bases outside the gene matches: 6. The CDR3 has 14 amino acids. In DNA, the CDR3 is TGCGCCAGTGCCCCTAGCGGGAGGGCCAATGAGCAGTTCTTC. Translation gives CASAPSGRANEQFF.

The chain combines TRBV27 with TRBJ1-4, with D unresolved. Germline V CDR1 and CDR2: MNHEY, SMNVEV (reference sequence). The CDR3 sequence is 14 residues long. Trimming took off 6 bases at V and 4 bases at J, with 12 bases between the two ends. The CDR3 region is CASSRLGVNEKLFF. The CDR3 nucleotides are TGTGCCAGCAGCCGACTTGGGGTTAATGAAAAACTGTTTTTT.

The CDR3 here is CASSYADSENEQFF. The CDR3 DNA sequence: TGTGCCAGCAGTTATGCGGATTCCGAGAATGAGCAGTTCTTC. The V and J genes are TRBV6-5 and TRBJ2-1; D is unresolved. In germline, CDR1 is MNHEY, CDR2 SVGAGI. The V gene lost 3 bases and the J gene lost 7 bases, with 13 bases spanning the gap. The CDR3 is 14 amino acids.

This sequence joins TRBV7-6 and TRBJ2-1; 8 bases are shared with TRBD1. Germline-derived CDR1 and CDR2 are SGHVS and FNYEAQ. V was clipped by 3 bases and J by 10 bases; unmatched bases: 5. This CDR3 comprises 13 residues. The CDR3: CASSLGQGAEQFF. The CDR3 DNA reads as TGTGCCAGCAGCTTGGGGCAGGGGGCAGAGCAGTTCTTC. The full variable domain, in which reference TRBV7-6 and TRBJ2-1 provide the parts outside the CDR3, is GAGVSQSPRYKVTKRGQDVALRCDPISGHVSLYWYRQALGQGPEFLTYFNYEAQQDKSGLPNDRFSAERPEGSISTLTIQRTEQRDSAMYRCASSLGQGAEQFFGPGTRLTVL.

This sequence joins TRBV27 and TRBJ2-3; D unresolved. From germline, CDR1 is MNHEY and CDR2 SMNVEV (reference sequence). The CDR3 contains 13 residues. The V end was cut by 3 bases, the J end by 7 bases, with 11 bases between. For the CDR3, the DNA is TGTGCCAGCAGTTTGACGGGTGCTAATACGCAGTATTTT. Translated: CASSLTGANTQYF.

DNA for the CDR3: TGTGCCAGTAGTCTCGGGGAATACGAGCAGTACTTC. Protein sequence: CASSLGEYEQYF. The chain recombines TRBV19 with TRBJ2-7; D is possibly TRBD2 (5 bases). V lost 5 bases, J lost 4 bases, and 9 bases lay in between. This CDR3 is 12 amino acids long. Germline V lookup: CDR1 LNHDA, CDR2 SQIVND (reference sequence). Drawing the rest from reference TRBV19 and TRBJ2-7, the complete variable domain is DGGITQSPKYLFRKEGQNVTLSCEQNLNHDAMYWYRQDPGQGLRLIYYSQIVNDFQKGDIAEGYSVSREKKESFPLTVTSAQKNPTAFYLCASSLGEYEQYFGPGTRLTVT.

The chain uses TRBV10-3 and TRBJ1-1; 8 bases line up with TRBD1. Germline CDR1 ENHRY, CDR2 SYGVKD. V dropped 4 bases and J dropped 5; count of bases not matched to a gene: 9. This CDR3 spans 15 amino acids. CDR3 sequence reads: CAISGGQGLGTEAFF. The CDR3, as DNA: TGTGCCATCAGTGGCGGACAGGGATTGGGGACTGAAGCTTTCTTT.

The chain couples TRBV29-1 to TRBJ2-1; TRBD2 agrees at 9 bases. CDR1 and CDR2 (germline): SQVTM, ANQGSEA. The CDR3 sequence is 15 residues long. Trimming at V came to 6 bases and at J to 8 bases, leaving 14 bases not matched to a gene. CDR3 nucleotide sequence: TGCAGCGTCCTCCTTGCTAGCGGGATGGCCGATGAGCAGTTCTTC. Encoded protein: CSVLLASGMADEQFF.

This chain connects TRBV9 to TRBJ2-6; D is possibly TRBD1 (5 bases). Germline assignment: CDR1 SGDLS and CDR2 YYNGEE. This CDR3 has 18 residues. The germline V and J ends were trimmed by 0 bases and 0 bases, with 13 bases remaining between them. CDR3 nucleotides: TGTGCCAGCAGCGTAGGTGGCAGGGTAGCCTCTGGGGCCAACGTCCTGACTTTC. This sequence encodes CASSVGGRVASGANVLTF.

Only one count was recorded for this clone. The CDR3: CSVETSGSSYEQYF. CDR3 nucleotide sequence: TGCAGCGTTGAGACTAGCGGCAGCTCCTACGAGCAGTACTTC. The chain recombines TRBV29-1 with TRBJ2-7; 9 bases line up with TRBD2. The CDR3 contains 14 residues. J gave up 0 bases and V 3 bases, and 3 bases lay outside the gene matches. CDR1 is SQVTM, CDR2 ANQGSEA, per germline.

The chain employs TRBV11-2 and TRBJ2-7, with TRBD2 matching 11 bases. The junction had 9 bases not matched to a gene; V was cut back by 6 bases and J by 2 bases. This CDR3 comprises 16 residues. CDR1 is SGHAT, CDR2 FQNNGV, per germline. The CDR3 DNA reads TGTGCCAGCAGACCACCCCTAGCGGGAGGACCCTACGAGCAGTACTTC. Translating it yields CASRPPLAGGPYEQYF.

The rearrangement links TRBV4-3 to TRBJ2-2; D possibly corresponds to TRBD1 (5 bases). CDR3 length: 14 amino acids. V dropped 0 bases and J dropped 7 bases, with 9 bases sitting between them. In germline, CDR1 is LGHNA, CDR2 YSLEER. CDR3 residues: CASSQDRGHGELFF. The CDR3 DNA is TGCGCCAGCAGCCAAGATAGGGGTCACGGGGAGCTGTTTTTT.

A single count supports this clone. The chain is built from TRBV10-3 and TRBJ2-7; 8 bases are a match to TRBD2. The germline V gene has CDR1 ENHRY and CDR2 SYGVKD. Unmatched junction bases numbered 10, after V lost 4 bases and J lost 5 bases. The CDR3 sequence is 15 residues long. CDR3 nucleotide sequence: TGTGCCATCAGTGTTACGGGAGGGCCTTCCCACGAGCAGTACTTC. This translates into CAISVTGGPSHEQYF.

The rearrangement joins TRBV5-1 to TRBJ2-2; tentatively, D is TRBD2 (7 bases). CDR3 length: 16 residues. Germline CDR1 is SGHRS and CDR2 is YFSETQ. Trimming pared 5 bases from V and 4 bases from J, leaving 18 bases between. For the CDR3, the DNA is TGCGCCAGCAGGGGGGGGCCCGGATTGGTCACCGGGGAGCTGTTTTTT. Translating it yields CASRGGPGLVTGELFF.

The rearrangement uses TRBV10-3 and TRBJ1-1; D may be TRBD1 (6 bases). Trimming removed 8 bases at V and 5 bases at J, with 18 bases between. The CDR3 consists of 14 residues. Germline loops: CDR1 ENHRY, CDR2 SYGVKD. The CDR3 loop is CAIGGTPGGTEAFF. Written as DNA, the CDR3 is TGTGCCATCGGGGGGACACCGGGAGGAACTGAAGCTTTCTTT.

The chain combines TRBV18 with TRBJ2-7; no reliable D call. CDR1 is KGHSH, CDR2 LQKENI, per germline. V dropped 2 bases and J dropped 6 bases, with 14 bases sitting between them. The CDR3 is made up of 14 amino acids. CDR3 DNA: TGTGCCAGCTCACCAAAGAAAGGAAATGTCGAGCAGTACTTC. Residues: CASSPKKGNVEQYF.

This chain uses TRBV6-5 with TRBJ2-3; no clear D. The germline V gene has CDR1 MNHEY and CDR2 SVGAGI. V shed 2 bases and J shed 1 base, with 10 bases lying between them. The CDR3 sequence is 15 residues long. The CDR3: CASSYLESRTDTQYF. The DNA for the CDR3 is TGTGCCAGCAGTTACCTCGAGTCACGCACAGATACGCAGTATTTT.